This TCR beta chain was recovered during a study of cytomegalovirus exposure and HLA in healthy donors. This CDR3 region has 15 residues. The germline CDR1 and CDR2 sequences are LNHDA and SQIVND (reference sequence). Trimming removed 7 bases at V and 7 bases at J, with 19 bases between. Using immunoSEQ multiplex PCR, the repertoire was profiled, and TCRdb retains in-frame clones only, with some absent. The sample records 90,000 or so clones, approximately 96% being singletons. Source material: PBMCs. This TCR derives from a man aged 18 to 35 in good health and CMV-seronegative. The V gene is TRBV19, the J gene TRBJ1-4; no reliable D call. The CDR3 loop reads CASTPWASAGEKLFF. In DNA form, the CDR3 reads TGTGCCAGTACCCCGTGGGCCTCTGCTGGTGAAAAACTGTTTTTT.